A selection of T cell receptor beta chains follows, all from one sample in a study of response to subunit inactivated influenza vaccine. TCRdb called the RT-PCR reads again in MiXCR, with one record for every CDR3 protein. The data contain a few hundred thousand distinct CDR3 sequences, approximately 11% of them seen just once; the ten biggest clones take up approximately 12%. The specimen was PBMCs from blood, collected 45 days after vaccination. Source of these receptors: a man aged 45 to 65 who received an inactivated influenza vaccine. Both conserved end residues are part of each CDR3. D genes are given only for firm matches. The size of a clone is reported for some rows only, either as once, few or many, or as a class for expanded clones.

clone size,V gene,J gene,D gene,CDR3 protein,CDR3 DNA
few,TRBV12-3/TRBV12-4,TRBJ2-2,TRBD1,CATMGQGSLTPGTGELFF,TGTGCCACCATGGGACAGGGGTCCTTAACACCGGGGACCGGGGAGCTGTTTTTT
many,TRBV20-1,TRBJ2-1,TRBD2,CSGASGGYNEQFF,TGCAGTGGGGCTAGCGGGGGCTACAATGAGCAGTTCTTC
many,TRBV2,TRBJ1-5,TRBD1,CASKGQGRQPQHF,TGTGCCAGCAAGGGACAGGGACGACAGCCCCAGCATTTT
few,TRBV5-1,TRBJ1-2,TRBD1,CASSKRQGHGYTF,TGCGCCAGCAGCAAACGACAGGGGCATGGCTACACCTTC
-,TRBV6-6,TRBJ1-2,TRBD1,CASSDEGTAGYTF,TGTGCCAGCAGTGATGAAGGGACAGCTGGCTACACCTTC
-,TRBV11-2,TRBJ2-1,-,CASSPPPGYYNEQFF,TGTGCCAGCAGCCCCCCCCCGGGGTACTACAATGAGCAGTTCTTC
many,TRBV4-1,TRBJ2-2,-,CASSPGRENTGELFF,TGCGCCAGCAGCCCGGGACGGGAGAACACCGGGGAGCTGTTTTTT
few,TRBV20-1,TRBJ2-7,TRBD2,CSARDLASGAYEQYF,TGCAGTGCTAGAGATTTGGCTAGCGGGGCTTACGAGCAGTACTTC
-,TRBV11-2,TRBJ2-7,TRBD2,CASSSATSGRSGSSYEQYF,TGTGCCAGCAGCTCTGCGACTAGCGGGAGGTCTGGCTCCTCCTACGAGCAGTACTTC
few,TRBV7-2,TRBJ1-1,-,CASSYNGRNTEAFF,TGTGCCAGCAGCTACAATGGAAGGAACACTGAAGCTTTCTTT
few,TRBV10-3,TRBJ2-5,TRBD2,CAISQGRTSGRDQETQYF,TGTGCCATCAGCCAAGGAAGGACTAGCGGGAGGGACCAAGAGACCCAGTACTTC
once,TRBV19,TRBJ2-1,TRBD1,CASTSTGTGNNEQFF,TGTGCCAGTACAAGTACCGGGACAGGTAACAATGAGCAGTTCTTC
few,TRBV5-5,TRBJ1-4,-,CASSWGTGTNNEKLFF,TGTGCCAGCAGCTGGGGAACCGGGACTAATAATGAAAAACTGTTTTTT
few,TRBV12-3/TRBV12-4,TRBJ1-6,-,CASSQGATPLHF,TGTGCCAGCAGCCAGGGCGCGACACCCCTCCACTTT
-,TRBV7-2,TRBJ1-6,-,CASSLVSQGWGSPLHF,TGTGCCAGCAGCTTAGTATCCCAGGGATGGGGTTCACCCCTCCACTTT
-,TRBV28,TRBJ2-7,TRBD1,CASKITGTAYEQYF,TGTGCCAGTAAAATTACCGGGACAGCCTACGAGCAGTACTTC
-,TRBV10-3,TRBJ1-6,-,CAIRPEVLGSPLHF,TGTGCCATCAGACCAGAAGTCCTGGGTTCACCCCTCCACTTT
-,TRBV7-2,TRBJ2-1,-,CASSLQQGAINEQFF,TGTGCCAGCAGCCTACAACAAGGAGCGATAAATGAGCAGTTCTTC
-,TRBV6-5,TRBJ2-5,TRBD1,CASSYRDSQETQYF,TGTGCCAGCAGTTACCGGGACAGTCAAGAGACCCAGTACTTC
many,TRBV20-1,TRBJ2-7,-,CSARSLVVYEQYF,TGCAGTGCTAGGTCACTAGTGGTGTACGAGCAGTACTTC
few,TRBV12-3/TRBV12-4,TRBJ2-1,TRBD2,CASSLRDYSYNEQFF,TGTGCCAGCAGTTTAAGGGACTATTCTTACAATGAGCAGTTCTTC
-,TRBV7-8,TRBJ2-7,-,CASSSRTGPAASGLSYEQYF,TGTGCCAGCAGCTCTAGGACAGGGCCCGCGGCTAGCGGGCTTTCCTACGAGCAGTACTTC
-,TRBV9,TRBJ2-7,-,CASSPQGQPYEQYF,TGTGCCAGCAGCCCCCAGGGGCAACCCTACGAGCAGTACTTC
-,TRBV5-5,TRBJ2-7,-,CASSWRGASSYEQYF,TGTGCCAGCAGCTGGAGGGGGGCCAGCTCCTACGAGCAGTACTTC
-,TRBV7-9,TRBJ2-2,-,CASAPGGELFF,TGTGCCAGCGCCCCAGGCGGGGAGCTGTTTTTT
few,TRBV6-5,TRBJ2-2,-,CASSGGAGELFF,TGTGCCAGCAGTGGGGGAGCCGGAGAGCTGTTTTTT
few,TRBV29-1,TRBJ2-1,TRBD2,CSVILAAYNEQFF,TGCAGCGTTATCCTAGCGGCCTACAATGAGCAGTTCTTC
-,TRBV19,TRBJ2-4,-,CASSGQTVAKNIQYF,TGTGCCAGTAGTGGACAGACAGTAGCCAAAAACATTCAGTACTTC
few,TRBV6-5,TRBJ1-2,-,CASSYSFLDSYGYTF,TGTGCCAGCAGTTACTCGTTCCTGGACAGCTATGGCTACACCTTC
-,TRBV5-5,TRBJ2-1,-,CASSLPASSAGNEQFF,TGTGCCAGCAGCTTGCCAGCATCTTCAGCGGGCAATGAGCAGTTCTTC
few,TRBV18,TRBJ2-1,-,CASSPPARLGEQFF,TGTGCCAGCTCACCACCGGCACGGCTTGGTGAGCAGTTCTTC
few,TRBV5-1,TRBJ2-7,TRBD1,CASSLFQGAAGEQYF,TGCGCCAGCAGCTTGTTTCAGGGGGCAGCGGGCGAGCAGTACTTC
many,TRBV5-1,TRBJ2-2,-,CASTGVTGELFF,TGCGCCAGCACGGGGGTCACCGGGGAGCTGTTTTTT
few,TRBV9,TRBJ1-1,-,CASSPSGRLNTEAFF,TGTGCCAGCAGCCCCTCGGGGCGGCTGAACACTGAAGCTTTCTTT
many,TRBV6-2/TRBV6-3,TRBJ2-1,-,CASSYVGVEQFF,TGTGCCAGCAGTTATGTTGGAGTTGAGCAGTTCTTC
-,TRBV4-3,TRBJ2-3,-,CASSQVLSEDTQYF,TGCGCCAGCAGCCAAGTCCTCTCTGAAGATACGCAGTATTTT
few,TRBV3-1,TRBJ1-1,TRBD1,CASSRGDRVEAFF,TGTGCCAGCAGCCGAGGAGACAGGGTGGAAGCTTTCTTT
-,TRBV6-5,TRBJ2-1,TRBD2,CASSLTSGASYNEQFF,TGTGCCAGCAGTTTGACTAGCGGGGCGTCCTACAATGAGCAGTTCTTC
few,TRBV28,TRBJ1-3,-,CAISLSSYSGNTIYF,TGTGCCATCAGTTTATCCAGCTACTCTGGAAACACCATATATTTT
-,TRBV5-5,TRBJ1-6,TRBD1,CASSLDRGSSYNSPLHF,TGTGCCAGCAGCTTGGACAGGGGGAGCTCCTATAATTCACCCCTCCACTTT
once,TRBV27,TRBJ1-5,-,CASSLYSGNQPQHF,TGTGCCAGCAGTTTATATTCAGGGAATCAGCCCCAGCATTTT
few,TRBV4-2,TRBJ2-2,-,CASRPERVGTGELFF,TGTGCCAGCAGACCGGAGAGGGTGGGCACCGGGGAGCTGTTTTTT
-,TRBV5-1,TRBJ2-1,-,CASSLVANYNEQFF,TGCGCCAGCAGCCTCGTAGCCAATTACAATGAGCAGTTCTTC
-,TRBV5-1,TRBJ2-1,-,CASSANIGSSYNEQFF,TGCGCCAGCAGCGCCAACATAGGGAGCTCCTACAATGAGCAGTTCTTC
-,TRBV20-1,TRBJ2-1,TRBD2,CSARDIEGTSGINEQFF,TGCAGTGCTAGAGATATTGAGGGGACTAGCGGTATCAATGAGCAGTTCTTC
-,TRBV12-3/TRBV12-4,TRBJ1-1,-,CASILTRSGSEAFF,TGTGCCAGCATCCTCACAAGGTCCGGGTCTGAAGCTTTCTTT
many,TRBV9,TRBJ2-7,-,CASSVGFVDSYEQYF,TGTGCCAGCAGCGTAGGGTTTGTGGATTCCTACGAGCAGTACTTC
-,TRBV7-9,TRBJ2-1,TRBD2,CASSLGLAGEEQFF,TGTGCCAGCAGCTTAGGGCTAGCGGGAGAAGAGCAGTTCTTC
-,TRBV20-1,TRBJ2-1,-,CSAPGGGRARGTYNEQFF,TGCAGTGCCCCAGGGGGCGGGAGGGCCCGTGGGACCTACAATGAGCAGTTCTTC
few,TRBV24-1,TRBJ2-7,TRBD1,CATSDPGTGYEQYF,TGTGCCACCAGTGACCCCGGGACAGGGTACGAGCAGTACTTC